This T cell receptor (beta chain) was obtained from a study of cytomegalovirus exposure and HLA in healthy donors. Germline V CDR1 and CDR2: MDHEN, SYDVKM. The V and J ends lost 3 bases and 4 bases, in that order; junction bases with no gene match: 0. This CDR3 contains 15 residues. PCR used 60 Vbeta primers and 13 Jbeta primers. Data came from immunoSEQ multiplex PCR; TCRdb stores just in-frame clones and leaves some out. The sample has about 98,000 clones; roughly three fifths are singletons. V usage is TRBV28 and J usage is TRBJ2-2; TRBD1 aligns across 12 bases. The sample comprised PBMCs. The source of this sequence is a human donor in good health. The DNA of the CDR3 is TGTGCCAGCAGTTTGGGACAGGGGGCCACCGGGGAGCTGTTTTTT. This gives the protein CASSLGQGATGELFF.